The rows below give T cell receptor beta chains drawn from one sample of a study of neurological immune-mediated disorders. MiXCR was run by TCRdb on the 5' RACE reads, yielding one entry per CDR3 protein. The sample lists tens of thousands of distinct CDR3 sequences, 4.5% occurring once. The sample comprised PBMCs. The receptors come from a man in his thirties or forties with multiple sclerosis. The conserved cysteine and the conserved F or W are not part of the CDR3 here.

v_call	j_call	cdr3_aa
TRBV2	TRBJ2-1	ASRESGRDEQF
TRBV2	TRBJ2-6	ASSEATSDSSPGSGANVLT
TRBV7-6	TRBJ2-7	ASSARGAGGRYEQY
TRBV11-3	TRBJ2-5	ASSLGGDPETQY
TRBV6-5	TRBJ1-1	ASSYFGEGTEAF
TRBV2	TRBJ1-1	ASSQSVGTEAF
TRBV9	TRBJ2-2	ASSVVGVQGTSTGELF
TRBV29-1	TRBJ1-3	SAEGGDFSGNTIY
TRBV5-1	TRBJ2-3	ASSFLGASTDTQY
TRBV20-1	TRBJ2-3	SARASGDLTDTQY
TRBV5-1	TRBJ2-3	ASSLVIGTGYDTDTQY
TRBV5-1	TRBJ1-2	ASSYRTTYGYT
TRBV20-1	TRBJ2-1	SASGGDYNEQF
TRBV3-1	TRBJ1-1	ASGDSNTEAF
TRBV29-1	TRBJ1-4	SVEDQASTNEKLF
TRBV10-3	TRBJ1-1	AISEAGTNTEAF
TRBV6-5	TRBJ1-4	ASSLAGGGGEKLF
TRBV6-1	TRBJ1-6	ASSETRGQNSPLH
TRBV20-1	TRBJ1-5	SARGTGFQPQH
TRBV25-1	TRBJ1-5	AGADIRSDQPQN
TRBV7-9	TRBJ2-7	ASSPRPWFEQY
TRBV5-1	TRBJ2-3	ASSPPISGGLTDTQY
TRBV20-1	TRBJ2-1	SATGALYNEQF
TRBV20-1	TRBJ2-4	SARVPGTHLAKNIQY